This entry lists 23 T cell receptor beta chains sequenced from one sample in a study of Ad26.COV2.S vaccination and SARS-CoV-2 variants. Documented treatment: around 19 received Ad26.COV2.S at low or high dose, single or two shots; roughly five received placebo; per-sample allocation not given. Day 63 after the first vaccine or placebo injection was the time point for sampling. Clones were read by immunoSEQ multiplex PCR, and TCRdb kept only the in-frame ones, dropping some. Counted here are 350,000 to 450,000 clones, roughly 85% occurring once; the ten biggest clones make up 3.3%. The sequencing used peripheral blood, collected in a trial of Ad26.COV2.S vaccine versus placebo. These receptors were taken from a person aged 18-65 years who received the Ad26.COV2.S COVID-19 vaccine or a placebo.

This chain joins TRBV3-1 (or the pseudogene TRBV3-2) and TRBJ1-2; D is ambiguous. This CDR3 contains 14 residues. Germline CDR1 reads LGHDT; CDR2 reads YNNKEL (reference sequence). Trimming shortened V by 4 bases and J by 7 bases, and 16 bases separated the two germline ends. The CDR3 sequence is CASSLPQALGGYTF. CDR3 nucleotide sequence: TGTGCCAGCAGCCTCCCCCAGGCATTAGGTGGCTACACCTTC.

The chain uses TRBV18 and TRBJ2-7; D gene uncertain. The CDR3 runs to 14 residues. CDR1 and CDR2 (germline): KGHSH, LQKENI. V gave up 2 bases and J gave up 2 bases, with 10 bases separating them. As DNA, the CDR3 is TGTGCCAGCTCACCAGGAAGGGAACCCTACGAGCAGTACTTC. Translated: CASSPGREPYEQYF.

The chain is built from TRBV28 and TRBJ1-5; 9 positions match TRBD1. The CDR3 totals 17 residues. Per the germline V gene, CDR1 is MDHEN and CDR2 is SYDVKM. J was trimmed by 4 bases and V by 6 bases; bases with no gene match: 13. CDR3: CASRPGTGIIGNQPQHF. The CDR3 nucleotides read TGTGCCAGCAGGCCCGGGACAGGGATAATTGGAAATCAGCCCCAGCATTTT. Complete variable domain (other parts from reference TRBV28 and TRBJ1-5): DVKVTQSSRYLVKRTGEKVFLECVQDMDHENMFWYRQDPGLGLRLIYFSYDVKMKEKGDIPEGYSVSREKKERFSLILESASTNQTSMYLCASRPGTGIIGNQPQHFGDGTRLSIL.

The CDR3 loop is CASSYSDRGYNSPLHF. In DNA, the CDR3 is TGTGCCAGCAGTTACTCGGACAGGGGTTACAATTCACCCCTCCACTTT. The rearrangement links TRBV6-5 to TRBJ1-6, with TRBD1 matching over 9 bases. The CDR3 is 16 residues long. V lost 0 bases and J lost 7; bases outside the gene matches: 4. Germline CDR1 reads MNHEY; CDR2 reads SVGAGI.

This sequence joins TRBV11-3 and TRBJ2-2; the match to TRBD2 covers 9 bases. The J segment lost 0 bases and the V segment lost 1 base, leaving 3 bases of the junction unmatched. Per the germline V gene, CDR1 is SGHNT and CDR2 is YENEEA. CDR3 length: 17 residues. CDR3 nucleotide sequence: TGTGCCAGCAGCTTAGTACTAGCGGGTCCGAACACCGGGGAGCTGTTTTTT. Its translation: CASSLVLAGPNTGELFF.

The chain has TRBV7-2 and TRBJ2-1, with TRBD1 matching 10 bases. The CDR3 extends over 19 amino acids. V trimming: 6 bases; J trimming: 4 bases; junction bases outside the gene matches: 18. Germline CDR1 reads SGHTA; CDR2 reads FQGNSA. CDR3 in DNA: TGTGCCAGCAGTAGACTTGGGGGACAGGGGCTCTCGTCGTACAATGAGCAGTTCTTC. Residues: CASSRLGGQGLSSYNEQFF.

This clone was recorded a few times. The chain couples TRBV6-6 to TRBJ1-3, with D uncertain. The CDR3 is 11 amino acids. CDR1 and CDR2 (germline): MNHNY, SVGAGI (reference sequence). Trimming pared 8 bases from V and 4 bases from J, leaving 6 bases between. The DNA for the CDR3 is TGTGCCAGCTGGAGAGGAAACACCATATATTTT. Translation gives CASWRGNTIYF.

This clone has just one count. This chain joins TRBV27 and TRBJ2-7; 9 nucleotides match TRBD1. Trimming cost V 5 bases and J 2 bases; bases outside gene matches: 7. The CDR3 contains 15 residues. Germline CDR1 and CDR2: MNHEY and SMNVEV (reference sequence). The CDR3 DNA sequence: TGTGCCAGCAGTATCCGACAGGGGGATACCTACGAGCAGTACTTC. Protein: CASSIRQGDTYEQYF.

The genes are TRBV14 and TRBJ2-3; 8 bases are a match to TRBD1. Germline V gives CDR1 SGHDN, CDR2 FVKESK. V was pared by 5 bases and J by 3 bases, with 7 bases of the junction left unmatched. The CDR3 is 15 amino acids. The CDR3 protein is CASSFGQGETDTQYF. CDR3 DNA sequence: TGTGCCAGCAGCTTCGGACAGGGAGAGACAGATACGCAGTATTTT.

This chain's CDR3 is CATSKGVGTLNYGYTF. In DNA, the CDR3 is TGTGCCACCAGCAAGGGGGTCGGGACACTCAACTATGGCTACACCTTC. The chain has TRBV15 and TRBJ1-2; perhaps TRBD1 as D (6 bases). CDR3 length equals 16 residues. From germline, CDR1 is LNHNV and CDR2 YYDKDF (reference sequence). The germline V and J ends were trimmed by 4 bases and 2 bases, with 17 bases remaining between them. The full variable domain, in which reference TRBV15 and TRBJ1-2 provide the parts outside the CDR3, is DAMVIQNPRYQVTQFGKPVTLSCSQTLNHNVMYWYQQKSSQAPKLLFHYYDKDFNNEADTPDNFQSRRPNTSFCFLDIRSPGLGDTAMYLCATSKGVGTLNYGYTFGSGTRLTVV.

V gene TRBV19 combines with J gene TRBJ2-2, with 10 nucleotides matching TRBD2. V was pared by 9 bases and J by 7 bases, with 5 bases of the junction left unmatched. This CDR3 has 13 amino acids. Germline V lookup: CDR1 LNHDA, CDR2 SQIVND (reference sequence). The CDR3 region has the DNA TGTGCCAGCGCCTGGACTAGCGGCGGGGAGCTGTTTTTT. Translation gives CASAWTSGGELFF. The variable domain in full, completed from reference TRBV19 and TRBJ2-2, reads DGGITQSPKYLFRKEGQNVTLSCEQNLNHDAMYWYRQDPGQGLRLIYYSQIVNDFQKGDIAEGYSVSREKKESFPLTVTSAQKNPTAFYLCASAWTSGGELFFGEGSRLTVL.

This clone was observed once. The CDR3 sequence: CASSPPGSEIVYGYTF. In DNA form, the CDR3 reads TGTGCCAGCTCACCACCGGGCTCAGAGATCGTCTATGGCTACACCTTC. The V call is TRBV18, the J call TRBJ1-2; no clear D. Between the trimmed V and J ends, which lost 0 bases and 4 bases, there was a span of 15 bases. The germline CDR1 and CDR2 sequences are KGHSH and LQKENI. This CDR3 is built from 16 residues.

This sequence joins TRBV5-1 and TRBJ1-3; D not resolved. The germline V gene encodes CDR1 SGHRS and CDR2 YFSETQ. Trimming removed 4 bases at V and 2 bases at J, with 10 bases between. The CDR3 runs 14 residues. As DNA, the CDR3 is TGCGCCAGCAGCCCCGGGATTCCTGGAAACACCATATATTTT. Translating gives CASSPGIPGNTIYF. The variable domain in full, completed from reference TRBV5-1 and TRBJ1-3, reads KAGVTQTPRYLIKTRGQQVTLSCSPISGHRSVSWYQQTPGQGLQFLFEYFSETQRNKGNFPGRFSGRQFSNSRSEMNVSTLELGDSALYLCASSPGIPGNTIYFGEGSWLTVV.

J is TRBJ2-7 and V is TRBV28; 10 bases fit TRBD2. Germline trimming cut 10 bases from V and 3 bases from J; bases unmatched to any gene: 3. In germline, CDR1 is MDHEN, CDR2 SYDVKM. This CDR3 spans 12 amino acids. The CDR3 nucleotides are TGTGCCACTAGCGGGAGTGGCTACGAGCAGTACTTC. Protein product: CATSGSGYEQYF. Combining the CDR3 with reference TRBV28 and TRBJ2-7 gives the whole variable domain DVKVTQSSRYLVKRTGEKVFLECVQDMDHENMFWYRQDPGLGLRLIYFSYDVKMKEKGDIPEGYSVSREKKERFSLILESASTNQTSMYLCATSGSGYEQYFGPGTRLTVT.

This chain joins TRBV10-1 and TRBJ2-1, with 7 bases matching TRBD1. Germline loops: CDR1 WNHNN, CDR2 SYGVQD (reference sequence). The trim removed 3 bases at V and 2 bases at J, leaving 7 bases unmatched. There are 16 residues in the CDR3. The CDR3 spells CASSDHRGRTYNEQFF. In DNA, the CDR3 is TGCGCCAGCAGTGACCACAGGGGTAGGACCTACAATGAGCAGTTCTTC.

V and J are TRBV5-1 and TRBJ2-7; TRBD1 aligns across 11 bases. CDR1 and CDR2 from the germline V gene are SGHRS and YFSETQ. CDR3 size: 16 residues. V lost 2 bases and J lost 3; bases outside the gene matches: 7. The CDR3 loop is CASSFFPGTGGYEQYF. The CDR3 DNA reads TGCGCCAGCAGCTTCTTTCCCGGGACAGGGGGCTACGAGCAGTACTTC. The full variable domain, rest sourced from reference TRBV5-1 and TRBJ2-7, is KAGVTQTPRYLIKTRGQQVTLSCSPISGHRSVSWYQQTPGQGLQFLFEYFSETQRNKGNFPGRFSGRQFSNSRSEMNVSTLELGDSALYLCASSFFPGTGGYEQYFGPGTRLTVT.

V is TRBV4-3 and J is TRBJ1-1; D call uncertain. The CDR3 spans 14 residues. Germline lookup yields CDR1 LGHNA and CDR2 YSLEER. Trimming left V 2 bases short and J 1 base short, with 8 bases between. This chain's CDR3 is CASSQLTANTEAFF. For the CDR3, the DNA is TGCGCCAGCAGCCAACTTACAGCGAACACTGAAGCTTTCTTT.

V usage is TRBV7-9 and J usage is TRBJ2-5, with TRBD1 matching 7 bases. This CDR3 has 16 residues. Trimming took 1 base from V and 1 from J; bases not matched to a gene: 6. Germline CDR1 is SEHNR and CDR2 is FQNEAQ (reference sequence). The CDR3 DNA is TGTGCCAGCAGCTTAGTAGACAGGGAAGCCCAAGAGACCCAGTACTTC. Its protein product is CASSLVDREAQETQYF.

The rearrangement joins TRBV27 to TRBJ2-2; 11 bases are shared with TRBD2. CDR1 and CDR2 (germline): MNHEY, SMNVEV (reference sequence). Trimming took 6 bases from V and 0 from J; bases not matched to a gene: 21. The CDR3 loop spans 22 amino acids. The CDR3 coding sequence is TGTGCCAGCAGCTCTATCGATACTAGCGGGAGTACCTACGTTCCGAACACCGGGGAGCTGTTTTTT. This codes for CASSSIDTSGSTYVPNTGELFF.

This chain links TRBV12-3 or TRBV12-4 with TRBJ1-1, with D perhaps matching TRBD1 (6 bases). This CDR3 is built from 13 residues. Trimming pared 6 bases from V and 2 bases from J, leaving 10 bases between. The CDR3 loop is CASSTGLNTEAFF. Written as DNA, the CDR3 is TGTGCCAGCAGCACAGGGCTAAACACTGAAGCTTTCTTT.

The gene calls are TRBV6-6 and TRBJ1-5; a weak D match, TRBD1 (6 bases). The CDR3 covers 16 residues. Between the trimmed V and J ends, which lost 6 bases and 7 bases, there was a span of 22 bases. Germline V gene lookup returns CDR1 MNHNY and CDR2 SVGAGI (reference sequence). CDR3 sequence reads: CASRQTGGPSGQPQHF. CDR3 nucleotides: TGTGCCAGCAGACAGACAGGAGGCCCCAGCGGACAGCCCCAGCATTTT.

The V and J genes are TRBV7-8 and TRBJ2-7, with D possibly being TRBD2 (5 bases). The ends were cut back, 6 bases at V and 3 bases at J, with 12 bases in the middle. Germline CDR1 reads SGHVS; CDR2 reads FQNEAQ. The CDR3 loop spans 13 amino acids. CDR3: CASRAEEVYEQYF. The CDR3 DNA is TGTGCCAGCAGGGCGGAGGAGGTCTACGAGCAGTACTTC. Combining the CDR3 with reference TRBV7-8 and TRBJ2-7 gives the whole variable domain GAGVSQSPRYKVAKRGQDVALRCDPISGHVSLFWYQQALGQGPEFLTYFQNEAQLDKSGLPSDRFFAERPEGSVSTLKIQRTQQEDSAVYLCASRAEEVYEQYFGPGTRLTVT.

This clone was observed a few times. The rearrangement uses TRBV6-2 or TRBV6-3 and TRBJ2-7; D might be TRBD2 (6 bases). From germline, CDR1 is MNHEY and CDR2 SVGEGT. V was cut by 2 bases and J by 0 bases, with 8 bases left in between. CDR3 length: 14 amino acids. CDR3 in DNA: TGTGCCAGCAGTTACGTGGGGGGCTCCTACGAGCAGTACTTC. Its translation: CASSYVGGSYEQYF.